This T cell receptor (beta chain) was profiled in a study of T cell repertoires in cytomegalovirus infection. On the study more broadly: Matching HLA type, along with CMV infection, was indicated by public TCR beta signatures.

A word on this clonotype: Its antigen is still unknown.

Each CDR3 protein gets one entry after TCRdb re-called the reads with MiXCR. This repertoire shows 150,000 to 200,000 distinct CDR3 sequences, roughly 21% found once; its top ten account for around a quarter. Study-level results: Cumulative public TCR beta family frequency identified carriers of CMV plus the relevant HLA. Clonotype analysis showed dominance of the ex vivo response by HLA-C-restricted CMV-specific TCR beta clonotypes.

The V end was cut by 1 base, the J end by 6 bases, with 13 bases between. Per the germline V gene, CDR1 is SGHTA and CDR2 is FQGNSA. This CDR3 comprises 14 residues. Sequenced here: CD8+ T cells from cultured PBMCs, sampled from culture after CMV antigen stimulation. The clonotype was recovered from a human donor in good health (CMV status not recorded). Some clones in this sample may be carry-over from other donors' samples. V usage is TRBV7-2 and J usage is TRBJ2-7, with no clear D. The CDR3 coding sequence is TGTGCCAGCAGCTTAGTCCCAAGGGTCCTCGAGCAGTACTTC. Encoded protein: CASSLVPRVLEQYF.